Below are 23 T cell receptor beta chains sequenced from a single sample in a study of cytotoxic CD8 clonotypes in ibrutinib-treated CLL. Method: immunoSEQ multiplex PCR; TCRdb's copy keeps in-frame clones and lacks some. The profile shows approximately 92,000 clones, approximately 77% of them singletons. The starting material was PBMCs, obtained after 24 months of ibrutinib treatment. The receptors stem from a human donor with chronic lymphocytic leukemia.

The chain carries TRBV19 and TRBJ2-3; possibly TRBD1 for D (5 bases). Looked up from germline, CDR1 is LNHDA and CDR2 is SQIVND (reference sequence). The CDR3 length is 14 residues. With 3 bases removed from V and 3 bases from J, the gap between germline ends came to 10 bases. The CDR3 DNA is TGTGCCAGTAGTATGCCCAGGACAACAGATACGCAGTATTTT. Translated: CASSMPRTTDTQYF.

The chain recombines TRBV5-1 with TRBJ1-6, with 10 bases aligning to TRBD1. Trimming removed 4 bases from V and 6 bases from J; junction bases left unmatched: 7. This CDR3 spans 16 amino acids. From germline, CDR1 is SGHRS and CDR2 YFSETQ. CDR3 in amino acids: CASSPDRGIINSPLHF. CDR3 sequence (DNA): TGCGCCAGCAGCCCGGACAGGGGGATCATTAATTCACCCCTCCACTTT.

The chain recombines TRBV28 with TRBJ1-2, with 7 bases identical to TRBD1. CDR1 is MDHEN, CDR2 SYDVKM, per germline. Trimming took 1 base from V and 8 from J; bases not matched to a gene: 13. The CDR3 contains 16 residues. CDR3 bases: TGTGCCAGCAGTTTATTATCAGGGGGTATAGGGGCGGGCTACACCTTC. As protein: CASSLLSGGIGAGYTF.

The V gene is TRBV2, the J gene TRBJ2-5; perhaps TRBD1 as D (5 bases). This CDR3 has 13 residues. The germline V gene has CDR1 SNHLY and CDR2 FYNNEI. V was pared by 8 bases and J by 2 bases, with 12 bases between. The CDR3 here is CASQKGLQETQYF. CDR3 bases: TGTGCCAGCCAGAAGGGGCTTCAAGAGACCCAGTACTTC.

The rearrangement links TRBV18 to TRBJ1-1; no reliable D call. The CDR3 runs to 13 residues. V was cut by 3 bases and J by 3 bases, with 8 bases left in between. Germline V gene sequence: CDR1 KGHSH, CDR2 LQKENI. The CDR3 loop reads CASSPGSDTEAFF. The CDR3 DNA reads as TGTGCCAGCTCACCGGGCAGTGACACTGAAGCTTTCTTT.

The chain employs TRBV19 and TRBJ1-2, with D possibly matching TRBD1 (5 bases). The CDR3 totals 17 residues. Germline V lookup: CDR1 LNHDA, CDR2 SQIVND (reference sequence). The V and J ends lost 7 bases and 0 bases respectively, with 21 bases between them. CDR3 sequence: CASTSSGGTRSNYGYTF. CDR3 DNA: TGTGCCAGTACCAGTTCGGGGGGTACTCGATCTAACTATGGCTACACCTTC.

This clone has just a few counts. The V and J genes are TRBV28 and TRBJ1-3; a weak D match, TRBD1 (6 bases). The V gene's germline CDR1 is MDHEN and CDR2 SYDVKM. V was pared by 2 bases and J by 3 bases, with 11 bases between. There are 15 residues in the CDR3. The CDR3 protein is CASSLLGAFGNTIYF. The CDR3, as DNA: TGTGCCAGCAGTTTACTGGGGGCATTTGGAAACACCATATATTTT.

As DNA, the CDR3 is TGCAGCGTACTCCCGGTTGGGGAGACCCAGTACTTC. Amino acid sequence: CSVLPVGETQYF. The rearrangement links TRBV29-1 to TRBJ2-5, with no clear D. Per germline, CDR1 SQVTM and CDR2 ANQGSEA. The CDR3 sequence is 12 residues long. The V gene lost 6 bases and the J gene lost 5 bases, with 13 bases spanning the gap.

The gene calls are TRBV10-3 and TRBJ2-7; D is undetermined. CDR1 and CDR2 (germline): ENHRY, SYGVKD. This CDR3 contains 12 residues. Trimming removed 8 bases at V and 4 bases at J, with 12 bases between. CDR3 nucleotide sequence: TGTGCCATCTCCCAGAACCAATACGAGCAGTACTTC. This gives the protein CAISQNQYEQYF.

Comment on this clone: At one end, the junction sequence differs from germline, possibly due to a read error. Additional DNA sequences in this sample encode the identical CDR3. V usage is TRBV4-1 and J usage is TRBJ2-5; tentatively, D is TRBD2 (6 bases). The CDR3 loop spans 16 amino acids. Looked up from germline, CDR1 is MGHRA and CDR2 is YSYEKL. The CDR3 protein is CASSQGTATSRETQYF. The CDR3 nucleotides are TGCGCCAGTAGCCAAGGGACGGCAACTAGCAGAGAGACCCAGTACTTC.

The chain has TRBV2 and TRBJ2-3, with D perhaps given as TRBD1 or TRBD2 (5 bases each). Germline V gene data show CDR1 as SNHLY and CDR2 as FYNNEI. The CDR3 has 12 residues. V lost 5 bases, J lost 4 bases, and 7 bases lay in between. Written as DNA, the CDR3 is TGTGCCAGCAGTCCGGGGCCAGATACGCAGTATTTT. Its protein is CASSPGPDTQYF.

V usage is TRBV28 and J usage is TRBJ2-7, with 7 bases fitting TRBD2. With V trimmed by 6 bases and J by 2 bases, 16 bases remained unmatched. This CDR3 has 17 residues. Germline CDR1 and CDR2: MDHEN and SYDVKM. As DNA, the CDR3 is TGTGCCAGCAGCGCCGTAAATCTAGCGGCTCTAACCTACGAGCAGTACTTC. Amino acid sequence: CASSAVNLAALTYEQYF.

The CDR3 spells CSVKVGTGLDTEAFF. CDR3 DNA: TGCAGCGTGAAAGTGGGGACAGGGTTAGACACTGAAGCTTTCTTT. This sequence joins TRBV29-1 and TRBJ1-1; TRBD1 agrees at 9 bases. J lost 3 bases, V lost 6 bases, and 11 bases had no gene match. Germline assignment: CDR1 SQVTM and CDR2 ANQGSEA. CDR3 size: 15 residues.

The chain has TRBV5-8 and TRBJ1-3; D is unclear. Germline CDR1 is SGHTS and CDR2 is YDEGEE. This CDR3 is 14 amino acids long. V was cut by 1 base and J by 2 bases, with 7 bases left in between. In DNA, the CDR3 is TGTGCCAGCAGCTTGCGGGTTACTGGAAACACCATATATTTT. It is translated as CASSLRVTGNTIYF.

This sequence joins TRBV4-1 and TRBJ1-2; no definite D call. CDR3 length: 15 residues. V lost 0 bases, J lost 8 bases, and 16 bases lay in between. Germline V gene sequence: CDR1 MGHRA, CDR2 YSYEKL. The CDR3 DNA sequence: TGCGCCAGCAGCCAAGATTTTCAGGACTCAAACGGCTACACCTTC. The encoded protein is CASSQDFQDSNGYTF.

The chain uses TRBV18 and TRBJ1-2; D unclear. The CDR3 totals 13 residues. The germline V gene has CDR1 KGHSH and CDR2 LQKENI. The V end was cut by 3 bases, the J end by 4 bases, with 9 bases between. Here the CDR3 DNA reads TGTGCCAGCTCACCGGAGACCCTCTATGGCTACACCTTC. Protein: CASSPETLYGYTF.

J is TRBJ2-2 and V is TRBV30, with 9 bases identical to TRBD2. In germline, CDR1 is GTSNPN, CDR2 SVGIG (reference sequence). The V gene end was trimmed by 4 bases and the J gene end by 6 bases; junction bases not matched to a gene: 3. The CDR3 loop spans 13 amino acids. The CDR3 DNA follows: TGTGCCTGGACTAGCGGGGTCGCCGGGGAGCTGTTTTTT. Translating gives CAWTSGVAGELFF.

DNA for the CDR3: TGTGCCAGCAGCTCCCCTAAACGGGAGTTCTCAGATACGCAGTATTTT. Translation gives CASSSPKREFSDTQYF. This rearrangement joins TRBV5-4 to TRBJ2-3; possible D gene TRBD2, 6 bases. Trimming shortened V by 3 bases and J by 4 bases, and 18 bases separated the two germline ends. Germline assignment: CDR1 SGHNT and CDR2 YYREEE (reference sequence). The CDR3 covers 16 residues.

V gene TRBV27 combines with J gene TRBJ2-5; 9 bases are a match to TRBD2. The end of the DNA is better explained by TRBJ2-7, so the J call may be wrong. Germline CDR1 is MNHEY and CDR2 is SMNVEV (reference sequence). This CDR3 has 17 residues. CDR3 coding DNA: TGTGCCAGCAGTCCATGGGCTAGCGGGACTAGCTCCTACGAGCAGTACTTC. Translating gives CASSPWASGTSSYEQYF.

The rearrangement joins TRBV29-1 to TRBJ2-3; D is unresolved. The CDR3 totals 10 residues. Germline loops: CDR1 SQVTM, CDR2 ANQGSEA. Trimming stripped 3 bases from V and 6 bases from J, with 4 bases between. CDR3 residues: CSVEDDTQYF. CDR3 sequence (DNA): TGCAGCGTTGAGGATGATACGCAGTATTTT.

The CDR3 spells CGAEGSSTEAFF. For the CDR3, the DNA is TGTGGGGCGGAGGGGTCAAGCACTGAAGCTTTCTTT. The chain uses TRBV28 and TRBJ1-1; tentatively, D is TRBD1 (5 bases). Germline values: CDR1 MDHEN, CDR2 SYDVKM. This CDR3 region has 12 residues.

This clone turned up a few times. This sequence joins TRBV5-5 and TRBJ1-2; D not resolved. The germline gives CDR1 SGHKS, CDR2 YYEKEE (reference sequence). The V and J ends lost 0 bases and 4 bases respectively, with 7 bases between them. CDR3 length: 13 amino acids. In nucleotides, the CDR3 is TGTGCCAGCAGCTTGGAGTCAGGCTATGGCTACACCTTC. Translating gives CASSLESGYGYTF.

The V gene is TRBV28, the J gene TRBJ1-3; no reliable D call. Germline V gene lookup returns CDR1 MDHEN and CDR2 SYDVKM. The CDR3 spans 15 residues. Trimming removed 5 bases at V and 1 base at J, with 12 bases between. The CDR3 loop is CASSKPPASGNTIYF. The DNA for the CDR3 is TGTGCCAGCAGTAAACCCCCGGCTTCTGGAAACACCATATATTTT.